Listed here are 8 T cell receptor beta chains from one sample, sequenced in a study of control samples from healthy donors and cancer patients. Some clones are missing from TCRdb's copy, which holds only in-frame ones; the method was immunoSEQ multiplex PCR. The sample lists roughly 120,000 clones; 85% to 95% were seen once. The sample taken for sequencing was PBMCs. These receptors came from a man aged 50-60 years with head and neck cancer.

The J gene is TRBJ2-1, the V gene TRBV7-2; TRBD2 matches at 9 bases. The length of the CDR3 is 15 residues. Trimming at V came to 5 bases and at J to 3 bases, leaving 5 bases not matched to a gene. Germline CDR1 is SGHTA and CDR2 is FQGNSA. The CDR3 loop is CASSPAGGSYNEQFF. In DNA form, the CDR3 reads TGTGCCAGCAGCCCCGCGGGGGGGAGCTACAATGAGCAGTTCTTC. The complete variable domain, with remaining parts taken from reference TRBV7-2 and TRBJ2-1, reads GAGVSQSPSNKVTEKGKDVELRCDPISGHTALYWYRQSLGQGLEFLIYFQGNSAPDKSGLPSDRFSAERTGGSVSTLTIQRTQQEDSAVYLCASSPAGGSYNEQFFGPGTRLTVL.

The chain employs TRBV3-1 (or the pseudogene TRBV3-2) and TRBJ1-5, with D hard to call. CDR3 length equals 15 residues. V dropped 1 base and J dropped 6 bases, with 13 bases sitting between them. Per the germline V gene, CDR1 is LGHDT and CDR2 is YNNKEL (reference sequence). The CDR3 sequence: CASSQGPGVRQPQHF. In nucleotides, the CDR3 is TGTGCCAGCAGCCAAGGCCCCGGGGTTCGTCAGCCCCAGCATTTT.

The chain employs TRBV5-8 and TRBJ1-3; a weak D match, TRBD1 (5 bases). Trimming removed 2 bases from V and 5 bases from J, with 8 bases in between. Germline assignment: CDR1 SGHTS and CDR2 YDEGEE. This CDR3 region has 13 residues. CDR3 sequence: CASSFRGRNTIYF. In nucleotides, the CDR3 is TGTGCCAGCAGCTTCCGGGGGAGAAACACCATATATTTT.

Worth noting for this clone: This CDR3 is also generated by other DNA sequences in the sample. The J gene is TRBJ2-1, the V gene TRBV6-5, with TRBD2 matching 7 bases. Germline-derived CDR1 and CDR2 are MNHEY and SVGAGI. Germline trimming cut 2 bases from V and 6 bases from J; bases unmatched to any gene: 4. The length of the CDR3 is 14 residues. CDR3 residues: CASSYGLEVNEQFF. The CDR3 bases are TGTGCCAGCAGTTACGGACTAGAGGTCAATGAGCAGTTCTTC.

CDR3 nucleotides: TGCGCCAGCAGCTTGGTGTCGGAGAGCACCATATATTTT. This translates into CASSLVSESTIYF. The rearrangement joins TRBV5-1 to TRBJ1-3; D gene ambiguous. The ends were cut back, 0 bases at V and 9 bases at J, with 10 bases in the middle. CDR3 size: 13 residues. CDR1 is SGHRS, CDR2 YFSETQ, per germline.

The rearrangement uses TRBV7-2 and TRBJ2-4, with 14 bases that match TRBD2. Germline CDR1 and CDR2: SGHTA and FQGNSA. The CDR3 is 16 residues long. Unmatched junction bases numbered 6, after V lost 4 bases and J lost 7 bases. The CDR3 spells CASSSTSGGAENIQYF. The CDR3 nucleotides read TGTGCCAGCAGCTCGACTAGCGGGGGGGCCGAGAACATTCAGTACTTC.

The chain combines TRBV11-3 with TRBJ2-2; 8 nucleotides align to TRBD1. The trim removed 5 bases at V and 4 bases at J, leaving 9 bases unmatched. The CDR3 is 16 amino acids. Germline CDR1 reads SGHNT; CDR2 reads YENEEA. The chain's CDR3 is CASSQGAGSSTGELFF. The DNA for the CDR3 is TGTGCCAGCAGCCAGGGGGCTGGGTCGAGCACCGGGGAGCTGTTTTTT. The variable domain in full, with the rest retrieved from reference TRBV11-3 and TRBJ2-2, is EAGVVQSPRYKIIEKKQPVAFWCNPISGHNTLYWYLQNLGQGPELLIRYENEEAVDDSQLPKDRFSAERLKGVDSTLKIQPAELGDSAVYLCASSQGAGSSTGELFFGEGSRLTVL.

Here the CDR3 reads CASFQGAGYEQYF. CDR3 bases: TGTGCCAGCTTCCAGGGAGCGGGCTACGAGCAGTACTTC. The chain links TRBV6-5 to TRBJ2-7; the D gene is possibly TRBD2 (6 bases). V lost 8 bases, J lost 3 bases, and 14 bases lay in between. The CDR3 is made up of 13 amino acids. Germline CDR1 and CDR2: MNHEY and SVGAGI.